This T cell receptor (beta chain) was found in a study of T cells in Graves' hyperthyroidism and ophthalmopathy. This CDR3 has 12 residues. Germline lookup yields CDR1 LGHNA and CDR2 YNFKEQ. Amplified regions were TCR beta CDR3 sequences from RNA transcripts. A first-round RT-PCR of the TCR CDR3 used the HTBI primer set. TCRdb reprocessed the multiplex PCR reads with MiXCR, giving one entry per CDR3 protein. Of around 400,000 distinct CDR3 sequences detected, 13% appear once; the ten largest clones hold 9.2%. Worth noting for this clonotype: Sequence at one end of the junction differs from germline and may be a read error.

Diagnosis relied on clinical symptoms, serum thyroxine and TRAb, thyroid ultrasound and orbital computed tomography. The origin of this receptor is a woman between 18 and 29 years old with Graves' hyperthyroidism. This sequence joins TRBV4-2 and TRBJ2-1; 7 positions agree with TRBD2. The sequencing input was blood. CDR3 sequence reads: CAGSHLGGEQFF. DNA of the CDR3: TGTGCCGGCAGCCACCTGGGGGGGGAGCAGTTCTTC.